This T cell receptor beta chain originates from a study of cytomegalovirus exposure and HLA in healthy donors. As for the study in general: Per a later analysis, the 666 first-cohort and 120 or so validation repertoires shared one platform. General observations from the study: Later, an analysis found that TCR clusters from the first cohort tended to co-occur in the 120 or so validation repertoires.

As regards this clone: Its target is not known.

Using immunoSEQ multiplex PCR, the repertoire was profiled, and TCRdb retains in-frame clones only, with some absent. This table holds about 140,000 clones, almost 90% found once. Germline CDR1 is SGHAT and CDR2 is FQNNGV. The CDR3 sequence is 16 residues long. V dropped 2 bases and J dropped 0; count of bases not matched to a gene: 6. A roughly 120-subject validation cohort, separate from the 666-subject first cohort, supplied the donors. The sequenced sample consisted of PBMCs. This chain joins TRBV11-2 and TRBJ1-1; 7 bases line up with TRBD1. The TCR was taken from a woman under 30 in good health and CMV-seropositive. CDR3 sequence: CASSLIGGALNTEAFF. The DNA for the CDR3 is TGTGCCAGCAGCTTAATAGGGGGCGCCTTGAACACTGAAGCTTTCTTT.